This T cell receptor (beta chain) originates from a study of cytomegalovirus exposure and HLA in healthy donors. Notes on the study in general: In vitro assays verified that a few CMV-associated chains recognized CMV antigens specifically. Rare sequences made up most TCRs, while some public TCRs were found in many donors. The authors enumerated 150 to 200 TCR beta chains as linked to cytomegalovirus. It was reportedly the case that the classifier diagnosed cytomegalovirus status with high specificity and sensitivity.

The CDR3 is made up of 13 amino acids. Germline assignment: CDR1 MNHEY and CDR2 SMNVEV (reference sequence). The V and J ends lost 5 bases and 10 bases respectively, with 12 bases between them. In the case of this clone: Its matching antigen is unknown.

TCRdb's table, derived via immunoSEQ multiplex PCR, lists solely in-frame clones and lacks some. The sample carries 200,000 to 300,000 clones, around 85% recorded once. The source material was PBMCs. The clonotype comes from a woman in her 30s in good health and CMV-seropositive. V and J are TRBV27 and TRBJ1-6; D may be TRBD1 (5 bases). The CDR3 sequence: CASSLRVGSPLHF. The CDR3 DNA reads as TGTGCCAGCAGTCTCAGGGTTGGGTCACCCCTCCACTTT.